Below are 18 T cell receptor beta chains sequenced from a single sample in a study of post-analysis software for immune sequencing data. Findings and caveats of the study: Five or six TRBV segments, TRBV5-6, TRBV5-1 and TRBV20-1 among them, were found more frequent in patients than controls.

TCR beta cDNA libraries included unique molecular identifiers. Using its own MiXCR run on the PCR reads, TCRdb lists one record per CDR3 protein. Among fewer than 850,000 distinct CDR3 sequences listed, roughly 29% were seen once. For these receptors, no antigen is known. Sequences were obtained from blood. The source is a girl aged 10 to 17 with multiple sclerosis.

This sequence joins TRBV6-6 and TRBJ1-2, with a tentative D call TRBD1 (5 bases). Trimming left V 6 bases short and J 4 bases short, with 21 bases between. The CDR3 is 16 residues long. CDR1 and CDR2 (germline): MNHNY, SVGAGI (reference sequence). The CDR3 DNA follows: TGTGCCAGCAGCCTTTCGCTCAGGGAGGGCAGCTATGGCTACACCTTC. Protein sequence: CASSLSLREGSYGYTF.

This clonotype was counted a few times. V and J are TRBV6-6 and TRBJ1-4, with TRBD1 matching 7 bases. This CDR3 is built from 14 residues. The V gene's germline CDR1 is MNHNY and CDR2 SVGAGI (reference sequence). J was trimmed by 5 bases and V by 6 bases; bases with no gene match: 6. CDR3: CASRRTGLNEKLFF. DNA for the CDR3: TGTGCCAGCAGGCGGACAGGATTGAATGAAAAACTGTTTTTT.

This clonotype has a handful of counts. This sequence joins TRBV27 and TRBJ2-3; the D gene is possibly TRBD2 (6 bases). Germline V gives CDR1 MNHEY, CDR2 SMNVEV (reference sequence). CDR3 length: 16 amino acids. The V end was cut by 5 bases, the J end by 1 base, with 16 bases between. CDR3 amino acids: CASSRGKWGGTDTQYF. CDR3 nucleotides: TGTGCCAGCAGTCGGGGGAAGTGGGGAGGCACAGATACGCAGTATTTT.

A few counts support this clonotype. The V gene is TRBV9, the J gene TRBJ2-5; a weak D match, TRBD1 (5 bases). This CDR3 is 15 amino acids long. Trimming cost V 3 bases and J 5 bases, with 17 bases left between them. Germline assignment: CDR1 SGDLS and CDR2 YYNGEE. The CDR3 is CASSADGQPVETQYF. CDR3 nucleotide sequence: TGTGCCAGCAGCGCCGACGGACAACCGGTGGAGACCCAGTACTTC.

In this sample, this clonotype turned up a few times. This rearrangement joins TRBV2 to TRBJ1-5, with TRBD1 identical over 7 bases. Germline V CDR1 and CDR2: SNHLY, FYNNEI. The length of the CDR3 is 14 residues. J lost 3 bases, V lost 6 bases, and 5 bases had no gene match. CDR3 coding DNA: TGTGCCAGCAGCATGACAGGGTTCAATCAGCCCCAGCATTTT. Its translation: CASSMTGFNQPQHF.

The chain combines TRBV20-1 with TRBJ2-7; 10 bases line up with TRBD2. The germline V gene encodes CDR1 DFQATT and CDR2 SNEGSKA (reference sequence). The CDR3 runs to 12 residues. The V and J ends lost 0 bases and 12 bases, in that order; junction bases with no gene match: 5. The CDR3 bases are TGCAGTGCTAGAGATTCGGGACTAGCGCGGTACTTC. It specifies CSARDSGLARYF.

This clonotype came up many times. This chain uses TRBV6-2 or TRBV6-3 with TRBJ2-1; possibly TRBD2 for D (6 bases). V was shortened by 6 bases and J by 7 bases, with 22 bases between the two germline ends. Germline lookup yields CDR1 MNHEY and CDR2 SVGEGT. The CDR3 extends over 16 amino acids. CDR3: CASSRKAGATLNEQFF. The CDR3 region has the DNA TGTGCCAGCAGCCGAAAAGCGGGTGCAACCTTGAATGAGCAGTTCTTC.

This clonotype appeared a few times. The gene calls are TRBV6-5 and TRBJ1-2; possibly TRBD1 for D (6 bases). From germline, CDR1 is MNHEY and CDR2 SVGAGI. CDR3 length: 13 amino acids. Trimming took off 8 bases at V and 0 bases at J, with 10 bases between the two ends. The CDR3 DNA follows: TGTGCCAGCCGGGAGGGGGCTAACTATGGCTACACCTTC. Translated, it gives CASREGANYGYTF.

The rearrangement uses TRBV12-3 or TRBV12-4 and TRBJ2-3; TRBD2 matches at 10 bases. CDR3 length: 16 residues. Trimming cost V 6 bases and J 0 bases; bases outside gene matches: 6. CDR3 bases: TGTGCCAGCAGACCTGGACTAGCGGTCAGCACAGATACGCAGTATTTT. Protein: CASRPGLAVSTDTQYF.

V usage is TRBV18 and J usage is TRBJ2-7; TRBD2 might be the D (6 bases). Judging by the DNA end, TRBJ2-5 fits better; the J call may be wrong. The germline V gene encodes CDR1 KGHSH and CDR2 LQKENI. The length of the CDR3 is 14 residues. CDR3: CASSRGVSQETQYF. The CDR3, as DNA: TGTGCCAGCTCACGGGGGGTCAGTCAAGAGACCCAGTACTTC.

In nucleotides, the CDR3 is TGTGCCAGCAGCGCCCCAGGACAGGGCCCCTACAATGAGCAGTTCTTC. It codes for CASSAPGQGPYNEQFF. The chain couples TRBV7-2 to TRBJ2-1; 8 bases agree with TRBD1. The CDR3 length is 16 residues. Trimming took 5 bases from V and 2 from J; bases not matched to a gene: 8. Germline V gives CDR1 SGHTA, CDR2 FQGNSA. The entire variable domain, with the rest obtained from reference TRBV7-2 and TRBJ2-1, is as follows: GAGVSQSPSNKVTEKGKDVELRCDPISGHTALYWYRQSLGQGLEFLIYFQGNSAPDKSGLPSDRFSAERTGGSVSTLTIQRTQQEDSAVYLCASSAPGQGPYNEQFFGPGTRLTVL.

The chain is built from TRBV3-1 and TRBJ2-7; 9 positions agree with TRBD1. The J call is doubtful: the DNA matches TRBJ2-5 better. The CDR3 consists of 14 residues. CDR1 is LGHDT, CDR2 YNNKEL, per germline (reference sequence). The CDR3 DNA follows: TGTGCCAGCAGCCATGGACAGGGGTCGGAGACCCAGTACTTC. Its protein product is CASSHGQGSETQYF.

This clonotype has ten or more counts. The rearrangement uses TRBV5-1 and TRBJ1-2; D is ambiguous. There are 15 residues in the CDR3. V lost 0 bases and J lost 2, with 11 bases in between. Germline V gene data show CDR1 as SGHRS and CDR2 as YFSETQ. The CDR3 DNA reads as TGCGCCAGCAGCTTGGGAGCGCTCTTGAACTATGGCTACACCTTC. Translated, it gives CASSLGALLNYGYTF.

The V and J genes are TRBV7-2 and TRBJ1-4; D is undetermined. Per germline, CDR1 SGHTA and CDR2 FQGNSA. The CDR3 is 12 amino acids. Trimming shortened V by 5 bases and J by 7 bases, and 8 bases separated the two germline ends. The CDR3: CASSPQTEKLFF. The CDR3, as DNA: TGTGCCAGCAGCCCACAGACTGAAAAACTGTTTTTT.

The chain joins TRBV29-1 to TRBJ2-5, with 9 positions matching TRBD2. The ends lost 7 bases at V and 11 bases at J; junction bases unmatched: 17. Germline assignment: CDR1 SQVTM and CDR2 ANQGSEA. This CDR3 has 14 amino acids. The CDR3 coding sequence is TGCAGCGCGTTAGCGGGAGTTTTATACAATGAGCAGTACTTC. Protein: CSALAGVLYNEQYF.

There are a few counts of this clonotype. The chain combines TRBV7-9 with TRBJ2-1, with 7 positions matching TRBD1. The CDR3 is made up of 12 amino acids. Germline V CDR1 and CDR2: SEHNR, FQNEAQ (reference sequence). V dropped 8 bases and J dropped 8; count of bases not matched to a gene: 6. DNA of the CDR3: TGTGCCAGCGCCAACAGGGGCCATGAGCAGTTCTTC. The encoded protein is CASANRGHEQFF. The variable domain in full, with the rest retrieved from reference TRBV7-9 and TRBJ2-1, is DTGVSQNPRHKITKRGQNVTFRCDPISEHNRLYWYRQTLGQGPEFLTYFQNEAQLEKSRLLSDRFSAERPKGSFSTLEIQRTEQGDSAMYLCASANRGHEQFFGPGTRLTVL.

This clonotype appeared a few times. CDR3 protein: CASSLEVGQQAFF. The DNA of the CDR3 is TGCGCCAGCAGCTTGGAGGTTGGACAACAAGCTTTCTTT. This sequence joins TRBV5-1 and TRBJ1-1; tentative D call: TRBD1 (5 bases). Germline loops: CDR1 SGHRS, CDR2 YFSETQ. The CDR3 covers 13 residues. Trimming left V 0 bases short and J 9 bases short, with 12 bases between. The variable domain in full, with the rest retrieved from reference TRBV5-1 and TRBJ1-1, is KAGVTQTPRYLIKTRGQQVTLSCSPISGHRSVSWYQQTPGQGLQFLFEYFSETQRNKGNFPGRFSGRQFSNSRSEMNVSTLELGDSALYLCASSLEVGQQAFFGQGTRLTVV.

This clonotype appeared a few times. This chain links TRBV14 with TRBJ2-7; perhaps TRBD2 as D (5 bases). CDR1 and CDR2 (germline): SGHDN, FVKESK. This CDR3 spans 13 amino acids. V shed 3 bases and J shed 6 bases, with 12 bases lying between them. CDR3 sequence (DNA): TGTGCCAGCAGCCAGGGTCCTGGACTCGAGCAGTACTTC. Protein sequence: CASSQGPGLEQYF.